These 21 T cell receptor beta chains came from one sample sequenced in a study of shared clonotypes between healthy human individuals (dated by TCRdb to the early 2020s). The protocol used for the library was the immunoSEQ multiplex PCR assay. The table was pulled from immuneACCESS by TCRdb, which kept in-frame rearrangements only. Such tables lose some clones; where checked, under half of the loss comes from unresolved V genes, and the rest has no known cause. This sample gives fewer than 550,000 clones in total; over 75% of them show up just once. The ten largest clones represent around 12% of the sample. Sequencing input: PBMCs. The origin of the receptors is a woman aged 35 to 49 in good health. Some clones in this sample may be carry-over from other donors' samples.

The chain has TRBV5-4 and TRBJ2-2, with TRBD1 matching 7 bases. Germline loops: CDR1 SGHNT, CDR2 YYREEE (reference sequence). This CDR3 is 16 amino acids long. V shed 4 bases, J shed 0 bases, and the junction held 6 bases outside the gene matches. CDR3 in DNA: TGTGCCAGCAGCCGGGACAGAGGGTCGAACACCGGGGAGCTGTTTTTT. As protein: CASSRDRGSNTGELFF.

The chain links TRBV7-3 to TRBJ2-1, with 11 positions matching TRBD2. Trimming removed 3 bases from V and 6 bases from J; junction bases left unmatched: 4. This CDR3 is 15 amino acids long. Germline values: CDR1 SGHTA, CDR2 FQGTGA. CDR3 sequence reads: CASSLRLAGLNEQFF. The CDR3, as DNA: TGTGCCAGCAGCTTGAGACTAGCGGGACTCAATGAGCAGTTCTTC. Together with reference TRBV7-3 and TRBJ2-1, the CDR3 gives the full variable domain: GAGVSQTPSNKVTEKGKYVELRCDPISGHTALYWYRQSLGQGPEFLIYFQGTGAADDSGLPNDRFFAVRPEGSVSTLKIQRTERGDSAVYLCASSLRLAGLNEQFFGPGTRLTVL.

This sequence joins TRBV6-1 and TRBJ1-2; D gene unclear. This CDR3 comprises 13 residues. Germline CDR1 reads MNHNS; CDR2 reads SASEGT. V lost 0 bases and J lost 4, with 6 bases in between. The CDR3 protein is CASSEAWSYGYTF. The CDR3 DNA reads as TGTGCCAGCAGTGAAGCGTGGAGCTATGGCTACACCTTC.

This clone has a count of ten or more. V usage is TRBV5-1 and J usage is TRBJ2-2; D possibly corresponds to TRBD2 (5 bases). V was trimmed by 0 bases and J by 0 bases, leaving 6 bases between them. CDR3 size: 15 residues. Looked up from germline, CDR1 is SGHRS and CDR2 is YFSETQ. The CDR3 region has the DNA TGCGCCAGCAGCTTGGGACTATCGAACACCGGGGAGCTGTTTTTT. Translation: CASSLGLSNTGELFF.

The CDR3 loop reads CASSSGGQGLGETQYF. The CDR3 bases are TGCGCCAGCAGCTCCGGGGGACAGGGGCTTGGAGAGACCCAGTACTTC. The chain is built from TRBV5-1 and TRBJ2-5, with 10 bases matching TRBD1. Losses at the gene ends were 3 bases for V and 4 bases for J; bases not matched to a gene: 9. The CDR3 is made up of 16 amino acids. CDR1 SGHRS and CDR2 YFSETQ come from the germline V gene.

The rearrangement links TRBV9 to TRBJ1-2; TRBD1 agrees at 9 bases. Trimming took 3 bases from V and 8 from J; bases not matched to a gene: 17. The CDR3 runs 17 residues. Germline assignment: CDR1 SGDLS and CDR2 YYNGEE. The CDR3 region is CASSGGTGSLHYRGYTF. As DNA, the CDR3 is TGTGCCAGCAGCGGAGGGACAGGGAGCCTCCATTATCGAGGCTACACCTTC. The full variable domain, rest sourced from reference TRBV9 and TRBJ1-2, is DSGVTQTPKHLITATGQRVTLRCSPRSGDLSVYWYQQSLDQGLQFLIQYYNGEERAKGNILERFSAQQFPDLHSELNLSSLELGDSALYFCASSGGTGSLHYRGYTFGSGTRLTVV.

This clone turned up a few times. The chain has TRBV2 and TRBJ1-1; D is undetermined. The germline V gene encodes CDR1 SNHLY and CDR2 FYNNEI. This CDR3 contains 13 residues. V dropped 6 bases and J dropped 1 base, with 9 bases sitting between them. Here the CDR3 DNA reads TGTGCCAGCAGCTACAACCCGAACACTGAAGCTTTCTTT. Amino acid sequence: CASSYNPNTEAFF. Using reference TRBV2 and TRBJ1-1 for the parts outside the CDR3, the full variable domain is EPEVTQTPSHQVTQMGQEVILRCVPISNHLYFYWYRQILGQKVEFLVSFYNNEISEKSEIFDDQFSVERPDGSNFTLKIRSTKLEDSAMYFCASSYNPNTEAFFGQGTRLTVV.

The chain combines TRBV4-2 with TRBJ1-2; no clear D. Germline V gives CDR1 LGHNA, CDR2 YNFKEQ. The CDR3 spans 14 residues. The V gene lost 4 bases and the J gene lost 0 bases, with 9 bases spanning the gap. For the CDR3, the DNA is TGTGCCAGCAGCCCGGGTCAGTCTAACTATGGCTACACCTTC. It translates to CASSPGQSNYGYTF.

Note on this clone: The junction differs from germline at one of its ends, possibly a read error. The V gene is TRBV7-3, the J gene TRBJ2-1; D is possibly TRBD1 or TRBD2 (5 bases each). The CDR3 spans 13 residues. In germline, CDR1 is SGHTA, CDR2 FQGTGA. The CDR3, as DNA: TGTGCCAGCAGCATAACCAGGGAGAATGAGCAGTTCTTC. Translating gives CASSITRENEQFF.

This clone was found once. The chain has TRBV5-1 and TRBJ2-7, with 13 bases that match TRBD2. Trimming cost V 3 bases and J 0 bases; bases outside gene matches: 0. Germline V CDR1 and CDR2: SGHRS, YFSETQ. The CDR3 totals 15 residues. The CDR3 reads CASSWTSGSSYEQYF. The CDR3 DNA reads as TGCGCCAGCAGCTGGACTAGCGGGAGCTCCTACGAGCAGTACTTC.

This chain joins TRBV27 and TRBJ2-5; TRBD2 is a possible D gene (5 bases). Germline CDR1 MNHEY, CDR2 SMNVEV (reference sequence). The CDR3 extends over 12 amino acids. Deletions cut 7 bases from V and 7 bases from J, with 13 bases between. CDR3 nucleotide sequence: TGTGCCAGCACCACCACACGGGGGACCCAGTACTTC. This codes for CASTTTRGTQYF.

The chain carries TRBV27 and TRBJ2-7; 12 bases map to TRBD2. V shed 5 bases and J 5 bases; nucleotides not matched to a gene: 7. Germline lookup yields CDR1 MNHEY and CDR2 SMNVEV (reference sequence). The CDR3 length is 15 residues. The DNA of the CDR3 is TGTGCCAGCAGTCCCCTAGCGGGAGGGCCCGACGAGCAGTACTTC. It is translated as CASSPLAGGPDEQYF.

The rearrangement uses TRBV6-5 and TRBJ2-2; 9 bases map to TRBD1. Germline CDR1 reads MNHEY; CDR2 reads SVGAGI. The CDR3 has 15 residues. Trimming at V came to 6 bases and at J to 5 bases, leaving 7 bases not matched to a gene. The CDR3 sequence is CASRRQGDGTGELFF. DNA of the CDR3: TGTGCCAGCAGGCGACAGGGGGATGGGACCGGGGAGCTGTTTTTT.

The chain employs TRBV7-3 and TRBJ1-1; D is possibly TRBD1 (6 bases). Germline CDR1 reads SGHTA; CDR2 reads FQGTGA. This CDR3 spans 14 amino acids. With 4 bases removed from V and 5 bases from J, the gap between germline ends came to 14 bases. The chain's CDR3 is CASSSLGGGTEAFF. The CDR3 DNA is TGTGCCAGCAGCTCCCTGGGAGGGGGGACTGAAGCTTTCTTT.

The V gene is TRBV7-9, the J gene TRBJ2-7, with 7 bases aligning to TRBD2. Per the germline V gene, CDR1 is SEHNR and CDR2 is FQNEAQ (reference sequence). Trimming cost V 5 bases and J 5 bases; bases outside gene matches: 9. This CDR3 has 14 amino acids. The CDR3 sequence is CASSPRTSRDEQYF. The DNA for the CDR3 is TGTGCCAGCAGCCCCAGGACTAGTCGGGACGAGCAGTACTTC.

The chain joins TRBV5-6 to TRBJ1-2, with TRBD1 as a possible D gene (5 bases). V gave up 4 bases and J gave up 5 bases, with 12 bases separating them. CDR3 size: 13 residues. Germline values: CDR1 SGHDT, CDR2 YYEEEE. CDR3 residues: CASSKDSNYGYTF. The CDR3 region has the DNA TGTGCCAGCAGCAAAGACAGTAATTATGGCTACACCTTC.

This clone has at least ten counts. The chain is built from TRBV11-2 and TRBJ2-5; D might be TRBD2 (6 bases). This CDR3 is built from 13 residues. V lost 5 bases, J lost 5 bases, and 12 bases lay in between. The germline V gene has CDR1 SGHAT and CDR2 FQNNGV. As DNA, the CDR3 is TGTGCCAGCAGCACAGGAGGGGAGGAGACCCAGTACTTC. This codes for CASSTGGEETQYF.

The chain carries TRBV19 and TRBJ2-7; weak D call: TRBD1 (6 bases). The CDR3 has 14 amino acids. V was clipped by 4 bases and J by 3 bases, with 13 bases between them. Germline V gene lookup returns CDR1 LNHDA and CDR2 SQIVND (reference sequence). CDR3: CASSTYRAYYEQYF. DNA for the CDR3: TGTGCCAGTAGTACCTACAGGGCCTACTACGAGCAGTACTTC.

The count of this clone is one. This chain joins TRBV5-4 and TRBJ2-2; 16 nucleotides match TRBD2. CDR3 length: 17 amino acids. Unmatched junction bases numbered 7, after V lost 4 bases and J lost 7 bases. The V gene's germline CDR1 is SGHNT and CDR2 YYREEE (reference sequence). In DNA, the CDR3 is TGTGCCAGCAGCCCTGGGGGACTAGCGGGAGGGATCGGGGAGCTGTTTTTT. This gives the protein CASSPGGLAGGIGELFF.

This chain joins TRBV27 and TRBJ2-5; 7 nucleotides match TRBD1. The DNA end is more similar to TRBJ2-7, so the J call may be wrong. The V gene's germline CDR1 is MNHEY and CDR2 SMNVEV (reference sequence). CDR3 length: 15 residues. CDR3 bases: TGTGCCAGCAGTCGACGCCCGGGACAGAAATACGAGCAGTACTTC. Protein sequence: CASSRRPGQKYEQYF.

CDR3 region: CASSYTSGTGVYGYTF. CDR3 in DNA: TGTGCCAGCAGCTATACCTCGGGAACAGGGGTCTATGGCTACACCTTC. V gene TRBV5-8 combines with J gene TRBJ1-2; 7 nucleotides match TRBD1. This CDR3 is built from 16 residues. Germline CDR1 and CDR2: SGHTS and YDEGEE. Trimming at V came to 3 bases and at J to 4 bases, leaving 12 bases not matched to a gene. Full variable domain (remainder filled in from reference TRBV5-8 and TRBJ1-2): EAGVTQSPTHLIKTRGQQATLRCSPISGHTSVYWYQQALGLGLQFLLWYDEGEERNRGNFPPRFSGRQFPNYSSELNVNALELEDSALYLCASSYTSGTGVYGYTFGSGTRLTVV.